The entry below describes one T cell receptor (beta chain). Its antigen remains unidentified. The sample belongs to a study of T cell repertoires in cytomegalovirus infection. In the study overall: Public TCR beta signatures provided an indication of both CMV infection and a matching HLA type. The study's findings and limits: CMV-specific TCR beta clonotypes restricted by HLA-C were the ones dominating the ex vivo response. Cumulative frequency of public TCR beta families picked out carriers of CMV plus the relevant HLA.

Via MiXCR, TCRdb re-called the reads, giving one row per CDR3 protein. The sample consists of approximately 630,000 distinct CDR3 sequences, approximately 25% of them appearing once. The CDR3 is made up of 13 amino acids. V was cut by 4 bases and J by 9 bases, with 13 bases left in between. The chain recombines TRBV12-3 or TRBV12-4 with TRBJ2-1; perhaps TRBD1 as D (5 bases). The TCR was taken from a human donor in good health (CMV status not recorded). Some clones in this sample may be carry-over from other donors' samples. The source material was CD8+ T cells from PBMCs. The CDR3 region has the DNA TGTGCCAGCAGTTCAACAGGCTCGGGTGAGCAGTTCTTC. It specifies CASSSTGSGEQFF.